This entry lists 14 T cell receptor beta chains sequenced from one sample in a study. TCRdb redid the calling of the reads with MiXCR, one entry per CDR3 protein. Of just under 6,000 distinct CDR3 sequences listed, around 8.8% were seen once; the top ten hold about 5.4%. Sequenced: CD4+ T cells from synovial fluid. The receptors derive from a human donor with rheumatoid arthritis.

This clonotype is medium-sized by share. The chain is built from TRBV5-6 and TRBJ2-5, with D possibly being TRBD1 or TRBD2 (5 bases each). In germline, CDR1 is SGHDT, CDR2 YYEEEE. V lost 3 bases and J lost 1, with 13 bases in between. The CDR3 sequence is 15 residues long. The DNA for the CDR3 is TGTGCCAGCAGCTCGAGGGGACGTCTCCAAGAGACCCAGTACTTC. It is translated as CASSSRGRLQETQYF.

In its sample, this clonotype was seen many times. The CDR3, as DNA: TGTGCCAGCAGTTTGTACCAAGAGACCCAGTACTTC. It specifies CASSLYQETQYF. This chain uses TRBV12-3 or TRBV12-4 with TRBJ2-5, with D uncertain. V dropped 3 bases and J dropped 0 bases, with 2 bases sitting between them. The CDR3 contains 12 residues.

Within the sample, this clonotype is medium-sized. V usage is TRBV5-6 and J usage is TRBJ2-6; D may be TRBD1 (5 bases). The CDR3 length is 18 residues. The germline V gene encodes CDR1 SGHDT and CDR2 YYEEEE. V was trimmed by 1 base and J by 0 bases, leaving 14 bases between them. CDR3 bases: TGTGCCAGCAGCTTGTTTGAGACAGCGATCTCTGGGGCCAACGTCCTGACTTTC. Translating gives CASSLFETAISGANVLTF.

A remark on this clonotype: This sequence may be a read error, since a much larger clone differs from it by one base. The chain links TRBV9 to TRBJ1-1, with 7 nucleotides matching TRBD1. The CDR3 contains 15 residues. Germline V gene lookup returns CDR1 SGDLS and CDR2 YYNGEE. CDR3 residues: CASSGPHTGATEVFF. In DNA form, the CDR3 reads TGTGCCAGCAGCGGTCCCCACACAGGGGCCACTGAAGTTTTCTTT. Full variable domain (rest looked up from reference TRBV9 and TRBJ1-1): DSGVTQTPKHLITATGQRVTLRCSPRSGDLSVYWYQQSLDQGLQFLIQYYNGEERAKGNILERFSAQQFPDLHSELNLSSLELGDSALYFCASSGPHTGATEVFFGQGTRLTVV.

This clonotype was detected many times. The gene calls are TRBV18 and TRBJ2-3; 7 bases fit TRBD2. The CDR3 has 16 residues. Unmatched junction bases numbered 9, after V lost 2 bases and J lost 4 bases. Germline lookup yields CDR1 KGHSH and CDR2 LQKENI. The CDR3 nucleotides read TGTGCCAGCTCACCAAACTTCGTGGCGGGAGCAGATACGCAGTATTTT. This codes for CASSPNFVAGADTQYF.

This clonotype has just a few counts. The V gene is TRBV10-3, the J gene TRBJ2-2, with 10 nucleotides matching TRBD2. CDR1 is ENHRY and CDR2 is SYGVKD in the germline V gene. This CDR3 spans 16 amino acids. The ends lost 6 bases at V and 0 bases at J; junction bases unmatched: 4. In DNA form, the CDR3 reads TGTGCCATCAGAAGGACTAGCGGTACGAACACCGGGGAGCTGTTTTTT. It specifies CAIRRTSGTNTGELFF.

This clonotype is medium-sized (0.01 to 0.1%) in the sample. This chain uses TRBV7-9 with TRBJ2-1; D is unresolved. The CDR3 spans 14 residues. Germline lookup yields CDR1 SEHNR and CDR2 FQNEAQ (reference sequence). Between the trimmed V and J ends, which lost 6 bases and 7 bases, there was a span of 16 bases. The CDR3 DNA reads TGTGCCAGCAGTTATAGCTCCGGTCGGAATGAGCAGTTCTTC. This codes for CASSYSSGRNEQFF.

This clonotype was seen a handful of times. This rearrangement joins TRBV10-3 to TRBJ2-1, with 10 bases matching TRBD2. Germline V lookup: CDR1 ENHRY, CDR2 SYGVKD. V shed 5 bases and J 8 bases; nucleotides not matched to a gene: 3. This CDR3 comprises 13 residues. The CDR3 reads CAISSSGSDEQFF. The CDR3 DNA is TGTGCCATCAGTTCTAGCGGGAGTGATGAGCAGTTCTTC.

This clonotype qualifies as medium-sized (0.01 to 0.1%). The chain uses TRBV7-2 and TRBJ1-6, with D perhaps matching TRBD1 (5 bases). The CDR3 consists of 16 residues. Germline V gene sequence: CDR1 SGHTA, CDR2 FQGNSA. The ends were cut back, 5 bases at V and 2 bases at J, with 13 bases in the middle. DNA for the CDR3: TGTGCCAGCAGCCCCGACAGCACCACCTATAATTCACCCCTCCACTTT. Its protein is CASSPDSTTYNSPLHF.

By sample share, this clonotype is medium-sized. The chain combines TRBV6-2 or TRBV6-3 with TRBJ1-6, with D possibly TRBD1 on 5 matching bases. The V end was cut by 5 bases, the J end by 3 bases, with 14 bases between. This CDR3 comprises 16 residues. The germline V gene has CDR1 MNHEY and CDR2 SVGEGT. The CDR3 nucleotides are TGTGCCAGCAGTCTATCGGGACCGTACTATAATTCACCCCTCCACTTT. Translated, it gives CASSLSGPYYNSPLHF.

This clonotype was detected ten times or more. This chain uses TRBV18 with TRBJ2-7; the D is unclear. This CDR3 has 16 amino acids. The V end was cut by 4 bases, the J end by 0 bases, with 16 bases between. Per germline, CDR1 KGHSH and CDR2 LQKENI. The chain's CDR3 is CASSRGSSDGSYEQYF. The CDR3 region has the DNA TGTGCCAGCTCACGAGGATCCAGCGATGGCTCCTACGAGCAGTACTTC.

Judged by abundance, this clonotype is medium-sized (0.01 to 0.1%). This rearrangement joins TRBV3-1 to TRBJ1-5, with D perhaps matching TRBD1 (5 bases). Trimming removed 4 bases at V and 4 bases at J, with 8 bases between. The germline gives CDR1 LGHDT, CDR2 YNNKEL (reference sequence). The CDR3 extends over 13 amino acids. CDR3 in DNA: TGTGCCAGCAGCCGACAGTTAAATCAGCCCCAGCATTTT. Protein: CASSRQLNQPQHF.

This clonotype was seen repeatedly, ten times or more. This chain uses TRBV18 with TRBJ2-5; D might be TRBD2 (5 bases). Germline CDR1 and CDR2: KGHSH and LQKENI. The CDR3 extends over 14 amino acids. V shed 1 base and J shed 0 bases, with 6 bases lying between them. The CDR3, as DNA: TGTGCCAGCTCACCACTCGGGAACCAAGAGACCCAGTACTTC. It is translated as CASSPLGNQETQYF.

By share of the sample, this clonotype is large (0.1 to 1%). The V and J genes are TRBV7-9 and TRBJ2-6; D remains unclear. V was shortened by 5 bases and J by 4 bases, with 6 bases between the two germline ends. CDR3 length equals 13 residues. Germline CDR1 SEHNR, CDR2 FQNEAQ (reference sequence). CDR3 sequence: CASSPPGANVLTF. CDR3 nucleotide sequence: TGTGCCAGCAGCCCCCCCGGGGCCAACGTCCTGACTTTC.